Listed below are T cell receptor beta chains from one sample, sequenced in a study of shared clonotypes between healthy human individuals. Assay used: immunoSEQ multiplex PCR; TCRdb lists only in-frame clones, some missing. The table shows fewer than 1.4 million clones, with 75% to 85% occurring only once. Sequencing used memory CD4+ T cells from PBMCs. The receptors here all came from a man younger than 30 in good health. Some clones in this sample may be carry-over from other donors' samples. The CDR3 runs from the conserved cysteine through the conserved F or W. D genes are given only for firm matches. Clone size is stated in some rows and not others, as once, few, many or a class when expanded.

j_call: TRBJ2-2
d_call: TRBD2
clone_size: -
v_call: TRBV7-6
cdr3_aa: CASSLDFGRGFTGELFF
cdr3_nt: TGTGCCAGCAGCTTGGACTTCGGGAGGGGCTTTACCGGGGAGCTGTTTTTT

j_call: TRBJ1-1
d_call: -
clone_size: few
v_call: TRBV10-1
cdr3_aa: CASSEQENTEAFF
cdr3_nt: TGCGCCAGCAGTGAGCAGGAAAACACTGAAGCTTTCTTT

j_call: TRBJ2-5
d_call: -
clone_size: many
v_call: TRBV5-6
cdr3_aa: CASSLGPRVGETQYF
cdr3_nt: TGTGCCAGCAGCTTGGGGCCCCGGGTAGGGGAGACCCAGTACTTC

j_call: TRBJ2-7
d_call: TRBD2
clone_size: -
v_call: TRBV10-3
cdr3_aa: CAIRSGLAGVYEQYF
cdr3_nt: TGTGCCATCAGATCGGGACTAGCGGGAGTGTACGAGCAGTACTTC

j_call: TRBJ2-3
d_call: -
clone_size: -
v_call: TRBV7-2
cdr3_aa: CASRVSDTQYF
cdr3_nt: TGTGCCAGCAGGGTTTCAGATACGCAGTATTTT

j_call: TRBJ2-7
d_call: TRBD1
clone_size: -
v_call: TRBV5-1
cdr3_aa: CASSQPDRGFGEQYF
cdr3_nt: TGCGCCAGCAGCCAACCGGACAGGGGGTTTGGTGAGCAGTACTTC

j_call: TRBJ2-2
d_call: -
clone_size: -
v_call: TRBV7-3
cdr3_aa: CASSLNSAGAGAGELFF
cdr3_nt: TGTGCCAGCAGCTTAAATTCCGCCGGGGCAGGGGCCGGGGAGCTGTTTTTT

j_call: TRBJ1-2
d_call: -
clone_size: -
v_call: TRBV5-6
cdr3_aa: CASSLGWAGSSFNYGYTF
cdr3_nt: TGTGCCAGCAGCTTGGGCTGGGCAGGGAGTAGTTTTAACTATGGCTACACCTTC

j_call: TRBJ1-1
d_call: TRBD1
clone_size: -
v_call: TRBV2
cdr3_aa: CASSVFTGGTEAFF
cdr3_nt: TGTGCCAGCAGTGTTTTCACAGGGGGCACTGAAGCTTTCTTT

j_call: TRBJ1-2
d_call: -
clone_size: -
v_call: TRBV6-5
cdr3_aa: CASSLQGEYGYTF
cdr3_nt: TGTGCCAGCAGTCTCCAGGGAGAATATGGCTACACCTTC

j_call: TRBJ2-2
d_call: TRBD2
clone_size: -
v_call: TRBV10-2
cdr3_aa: CASSESGSGTGELFF
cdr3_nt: TGCGCCAGCAGTGAGAGCGGGAGCGGCACCGGGGAGCTGTTTTTT

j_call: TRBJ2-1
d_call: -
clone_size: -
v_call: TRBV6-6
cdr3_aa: CASSYSEDEQFF
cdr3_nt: TGTGCCAGCAGTTACTCTGAGGATGAGCAGTTCTTC

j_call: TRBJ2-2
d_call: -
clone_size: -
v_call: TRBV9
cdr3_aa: CASTVGTNTGELFF
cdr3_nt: TGTGCCAGCACCGTGGGGACGAACACCGGGGAGCTGTTTTTT

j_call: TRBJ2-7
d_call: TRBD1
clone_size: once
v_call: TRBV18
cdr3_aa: CASSLRAGTGEEQYF
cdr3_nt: TGTGCCAGCTCACTCCGGGCGGGGACAGGGGAAGAGCAGTACTTC

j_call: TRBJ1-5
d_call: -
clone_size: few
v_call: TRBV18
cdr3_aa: CASSPPQGPNQPQHF
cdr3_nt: TGTGCCAGCTCACCACCGCAGGGACCAAATCAGCCCCAGCATTTT

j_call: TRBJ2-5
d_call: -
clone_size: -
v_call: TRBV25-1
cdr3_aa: CASSDMRLQETQYF
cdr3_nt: TGTGCCAGCAGTGATATGAGGTTACAAGAGACCCAGTACTTC

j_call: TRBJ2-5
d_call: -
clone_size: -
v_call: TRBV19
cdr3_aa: CASSEGWGETQYF
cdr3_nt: TGTGCCAGTAGTGAGGGGTGGGGAGAGACCCAGTACTTC

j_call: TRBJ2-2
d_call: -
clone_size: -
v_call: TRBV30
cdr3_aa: CAWSVWGTGELFF
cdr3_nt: TGTGCCTGGAGTGTTTGGGGTACCGGGGAGCTGTTTTTT

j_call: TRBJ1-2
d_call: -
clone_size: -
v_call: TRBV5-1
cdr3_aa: CASSLGGNRNYTF
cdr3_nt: TGCGCCAGCAGCTTGGGCGGGAACCGAAACTACACCTTC

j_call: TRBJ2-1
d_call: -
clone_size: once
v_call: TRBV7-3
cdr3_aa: CASSSAGTYNEQFF
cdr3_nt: TGTGCCAGCAGCTCGGCAGGGACCTACAATGAGCAGTTCTTC

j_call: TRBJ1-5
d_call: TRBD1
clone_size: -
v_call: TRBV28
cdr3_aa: CASTLDRGGGQPQHF
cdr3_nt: TGTGCCAGCACCCTGGACAGGGGCGGAGGTCAGCCCCAGCATTTT

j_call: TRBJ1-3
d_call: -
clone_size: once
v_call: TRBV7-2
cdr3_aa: CASSLLLGVGNTIYF
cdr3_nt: TGTGCCAGCAGCTTATTACTGGGGGTAGGAAACACCATATATTTT

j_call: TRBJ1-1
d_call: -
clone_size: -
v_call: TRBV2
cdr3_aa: CASSVRENTEAFF
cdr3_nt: TGTGCCAGCAGCGTCCGGGAGAACACTGAAGCTTTCTTT

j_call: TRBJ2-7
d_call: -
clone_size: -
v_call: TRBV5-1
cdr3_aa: CASSLVAGNYEQYF
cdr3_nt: TGCGCCAGCAGCTTGGTGGCAGGGAACTACGAGCAGTACTTC

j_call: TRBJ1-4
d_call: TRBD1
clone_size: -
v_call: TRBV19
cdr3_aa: CASSIFRTGITTNEKLFF
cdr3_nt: TGTGCCAGTAGTATATTTCGGACAGGAATCACAACTAATGAAAAACTGTTTTTT

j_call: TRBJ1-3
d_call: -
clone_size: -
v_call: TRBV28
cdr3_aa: CASSLWSTGSSGNTIYF
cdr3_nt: TGTGCCAGCAGTTTGTGGTCTACAGGGAGCTCTGGAAACACCATATATTTT

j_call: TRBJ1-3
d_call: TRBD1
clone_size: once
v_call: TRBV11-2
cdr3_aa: CASSTSGTAGNTIYF
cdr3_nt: TGTGCCAGCAGCACATCCGGGACAGCTGGAAACACCATATATTTT

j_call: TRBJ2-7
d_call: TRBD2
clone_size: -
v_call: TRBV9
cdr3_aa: CASSVGRTSGSLDEQYF
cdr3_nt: TGTGCCAGCAGCGTAGGTCGGACTAGCGGGAGTCTCGACGAGCAGTACTTC

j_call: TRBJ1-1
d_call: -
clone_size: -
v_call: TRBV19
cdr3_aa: CASSPRVGQRHTEAFF
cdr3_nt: TGTGCCAGTAGTCCACGGGTAGGACAGAGGCACACTGAAGCTTTCTTT

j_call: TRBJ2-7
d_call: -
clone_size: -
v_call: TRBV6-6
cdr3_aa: CASSYAGSSYEQYF
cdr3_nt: TGTGCCAGCAGTTATGCAGGGAGCTCCTACGAGCAGTACTTC

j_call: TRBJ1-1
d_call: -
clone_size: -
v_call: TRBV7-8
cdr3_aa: CASSLIRGNTEAFF
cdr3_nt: TGTGCCAGCAGCTTAATCCGGGGGAACACTGAAGCTTTCTTT

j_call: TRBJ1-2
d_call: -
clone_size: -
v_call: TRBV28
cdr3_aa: CASSWAPYGYTF
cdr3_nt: TGTGCCAGCAGTTGGGCACCTTATGGCTACACCTTC